This T cell receptor (beta chain) was profiled in a study of cytomegalovirus exposure and HLA in healthy donors. Looked up from germline, CDR1 is MNHNS and CDR2 is SASEGT. V lost 4 bases, J lost 0 bases, and 9 bases stayed unmatched. This CDR3 is 17 amino acids long. Only a few counts were recorded for this clone. The PCR ran on 60 Vbeta and 13 Jbeta primers. TCRdb keeps only in-frame clones here, not all; method: immunoSEQ multiplex PCR. There are 93,000 or so clones in the sample; around 66% occur only once, and roughly 3.5% lies in the top ten. This sequence joins TRBV6-1 and TRBJ2-7, with 10 bases lining up with TRBD2. The specimen sequenced was PBMCs. This sequence originates from a woman in her forties or fifties in good health and CMV-seronegative. As DNA, the CDR3 is TGTGCCAGCAGTGGGACGACGGGACTAGCGAGCTCCTACGAGCAGTACTTC. It codes for CASSGTTGLASSYEQYF.